A single sample gave rise to the 10 T cell receptor beta chains below, sequenced in a study of T cells in Graves' hyperthyroidism and ophthalmopathy. TCR beta CDR3 regions were amplified from RNA. The primer set for the first-round RT-PCR of the TCR CDR3 was HTBI. TCRdb reprocessed the multiplex PCR reads via MiXCR and lists one record per CDR3 protein. The data show over 45,000 distinct CDR3 sequences, 48% seen once. The sequenced sample consisted of blood. The source is a woman aged 50 to 60 with Graves' ophthalmopathy.

The rearrangement uses TRBV10-1 and TRBJ1-1; tentative D call: TRBD1 (5 bases). Germline V gives CDR1 WNHNN, CDR2 SYGVQD (reference sequence). V gave up 6 bases and J gave up 4 bases, with 12 bases separating them. The CDR3 has 13 residues. CDR3 region: CASSQGRGTEAFF. In nucleotides, the CDR3 is TGCGCCAGCAGCCAGGGTCGTGGCACTGAAGCTTTCTTT.

This sequence joins TRBV20-1 and TRBJ2-7; 14 bases are shared with TRBD2. The CDR3 totals 19 residues. Trimming took 2 bases from V and 3 from J; bases not matched to a gene: 15. Germline CDR1 reads DFQATT; CDR2 reads SNEGSKA (reference sequence). The CDR3 nucleotides read TGCAGTGCTAGACTAGCACGCGGGACTAGCGGGAGTAAGGGCTACGAGCAGTACTTC. Its translation is CSARLARGTSGSKGYEQYF.

This clonotype appeared many times. The rearrangement uses TRBV10-2 and TRBJ2-3; 16 positions agree with TRBD2. CDR3 length: 15 amino acids. The V and J ends lost 6 bases and 7 bases, in that order; junction bases with no gene match: 4. CDR1 is WSHSY and CDR2 is SAAADI in the germline V gene. CDR3 DNA: TGCGCCAGCAGGGGACTAGCGGGGGGGCAGTATACGCAGTATTTT. Translation: CASRGLAGGQYTQYF.

This clonotype was counted between two and nine times. V and J are TRBV5-8 and TRBJ2-2, with TRBD2 matching over 8 bases. The junction had 20 bases not matched to a gene; V was cut back by 4 bases and J by 6 bases. From germline, CDR1 is SGHTS and CDR2 YDEGEE. This CDR3 spans 19 amino acids. The CDR3 here is CASSQDGARGHGGAGELFF. The CDR3 coding sequence is TGTGCCAGCAGCCAAGATGGCGCCAGGGGTCACGGGGGGGCCGGGGAGCTGTTTTTT. The entire variable domain, with the rest obtained from reference TRBV5-8 and TRBJ2-2, is as follows: EAGVTQSPTHLIKTRGQQATLRCSPISGHTSVYWYQQALGLGLQFLLWYDEGEERNRGNFPPRFSGRQFPNYSSELNVNALELEDSALYLCASSQDGARGHGGAGELFFGEGSRLTVL.

The V call is TRBV27, the J call TRBJ2-3; D is unresolved. Germline assignment: CDR1 MNHEY and CDR2 SMNVEV (reference sequence). The CDR3 has 13 amino acids. V lost 6 bases to trimming and J lost 0 bases, with 7 bases between them. This CDR3 is CASSLSSTDTQYF. CDR3 sequence (DNA): TGTGCCAGCAGCCTTTCTAGCACAGATACGCAGTATTTT.

J is TRBJ1-2 and V is TRBV25-1; 7 bases fit TRBD1. The CDR3 sequence is 14 residues long. V shed 4 bases and J 2 bases; nucleotides not matched to a gene: 4. Germline V gene lookup returns CDR1 MGHDK and CDR2 SYGVNS. CDR3 nucleotides: TGTGCCAGCAGTGCAACAGGGGTGAACTATGGCTACACCTTC. Its protein is CASSATGVNYGYTF.

The CDR3 region is CSASGGSEDTQYF. CDR3 nucleotide sequence: TGCAGTGCTAGCGGGGGGTCTGAAGATACGCAGTATTTT. V is TRBV20-1 and J is TRBJ2-3; 7 nucleotides match TRBD2. The CDR3 contains 13 residues. Per germline, CDR1 DFQATT and CDR2 SNEGSKA (reference sequence). After removal of 3 bases from V and 5 bases from J, the junction contained 5 bases not matched to a gene.

The rearrangement joins TRBV7-9 to TRBJ1-2; D is undetermined. This CDR3 is 13 amino acids long. Germline CDR1 is SEHNR and CDR2 is FQNEAQ (reference sequence). The V end lost 2 bases, the J end lost 0 bases, and 4 bases lay between the germline ends. The CDR3 sequence: CASSLCANYGYTF. CDR3 DNA sequence: TGTGCCAGCAGCTTATGTGCTAACTATGGCTACACCTTC.

The V call is TRBV9, the J call TRBJ2-5; 7 bases line up with TRBD2. This CDR3 is 13 amino acids long. Looked up from germline, CDR1 is SGDLS and CDR2 is YYNGEE. Trimming cost V 3 bases and J 11 bases; bases outside gene matches: 10. The CDR3 loop reads CASSERLAGEQYF. The DNA of the CDR3 is TGTGCCAGCAGCGAGAGACTAGCAGGTGAGCAGTACTTC.

Only one count was recorded for this clonotype. This chain joins TRBV9 and TRBJ1-6, with D possibly TRBD1 on 6 matching bases. V dropped 4 bases and J dropped 8 bases, with 19 bases sitting between them. The V gene's germline CDR1 is SGDLS and CDR2 YYNGEE. The CDR3 covers 16 residues. The CDR3 DNA follows: TGTGCCAGCAGCCCCTCGACGGGGGGCGGTGATTCACCCCTCCACTTT. Encoded protein: CASSPSTGGGDSPLHF.